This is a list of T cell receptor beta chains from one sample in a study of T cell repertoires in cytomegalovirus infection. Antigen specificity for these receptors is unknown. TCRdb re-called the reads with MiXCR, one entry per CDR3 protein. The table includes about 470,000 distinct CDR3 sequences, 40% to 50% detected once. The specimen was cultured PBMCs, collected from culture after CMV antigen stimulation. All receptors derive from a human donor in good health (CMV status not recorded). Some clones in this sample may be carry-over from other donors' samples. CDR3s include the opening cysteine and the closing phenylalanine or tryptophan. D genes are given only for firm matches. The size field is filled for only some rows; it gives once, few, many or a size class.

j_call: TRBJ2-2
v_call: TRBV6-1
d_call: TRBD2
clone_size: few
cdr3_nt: TGTGCCAGCAGCGTACTAGCGGGGTACACCGGGGAGCTGTTTTTT
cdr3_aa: CASSVLAGYTGELFF

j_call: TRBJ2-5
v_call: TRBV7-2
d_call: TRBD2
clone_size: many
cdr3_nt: TGTGCCAGCATCAAAACAAGCGGGGGGTTTGAGACCCAGTACTTC
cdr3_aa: CASIKTSGGFETQYF

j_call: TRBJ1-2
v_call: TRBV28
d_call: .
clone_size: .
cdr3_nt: TGTGCCAGCAGTGAGCCCGGAACGAATAACTATGGCTACACCTTC
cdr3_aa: CASSEPGTNNYGYTF

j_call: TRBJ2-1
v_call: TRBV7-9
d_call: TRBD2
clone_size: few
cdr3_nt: TGTGCCAGCAGCCCAGTGACTAGCGGGCTGCATGAGCAGTTCTTC
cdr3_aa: CASSPVTSGLHEQFF

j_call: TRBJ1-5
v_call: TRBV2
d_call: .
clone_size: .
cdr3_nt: TGTGCCAGCAGTGAAAGTTTAGCGGATCAGCCCCAGCATTTT
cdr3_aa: CASSESLADQPQHF

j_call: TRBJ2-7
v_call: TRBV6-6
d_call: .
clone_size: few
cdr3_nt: TGTGCCAGCAGTCCTAGATGGGACGGGAATCAGCAGTACTTC
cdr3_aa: CASSPRWDGNQQYF

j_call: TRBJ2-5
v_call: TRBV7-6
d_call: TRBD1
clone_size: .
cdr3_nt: TGTGCCAGCAGCTTATGGGACAGGCAAGAGACCCAGTACTTC
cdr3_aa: CASSLWDRQETQYF

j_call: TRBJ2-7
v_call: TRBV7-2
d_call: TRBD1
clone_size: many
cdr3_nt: TGTGCCAGCAGCATATTGACAGGGCTCGAGCAGTACTTC
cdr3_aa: CASSILTGLEQYF

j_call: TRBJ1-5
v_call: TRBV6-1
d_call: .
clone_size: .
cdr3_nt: TGTGCCAGCAAAACGGACCCATCAGAGCCCCAGCATTTT
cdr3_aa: CASKTDPSEPQHF

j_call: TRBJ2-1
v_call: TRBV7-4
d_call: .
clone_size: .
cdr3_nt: TGTGCCAGCAGCTCTTCCCAGAAGGTGAATGAGCAGTTCTTC
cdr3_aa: CASSSSQKVNEQFF

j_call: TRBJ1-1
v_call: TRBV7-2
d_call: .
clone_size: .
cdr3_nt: TGTGCCAGCAGTTACGTTGGATCCTCTTACACTGAAGCTTTCTTT
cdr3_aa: CASSYVGSSYTEAFF

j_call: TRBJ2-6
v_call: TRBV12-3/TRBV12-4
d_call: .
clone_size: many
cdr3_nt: TGTGCCAGCAGTTTAGGTCCGGGCTCTGGGGCCAACGTCCTGACTTTC
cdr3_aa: CASSLGPGSGANVLTF

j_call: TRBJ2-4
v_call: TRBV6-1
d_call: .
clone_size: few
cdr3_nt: TGTGCCAGCAGTGAAGAATTCGCCAACATTCAGTACTTC
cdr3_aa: CASSEEFANIQYF

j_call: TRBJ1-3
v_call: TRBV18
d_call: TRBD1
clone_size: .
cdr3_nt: TGTGCCAGCTCACCAACACAGGGGAACTCTGGAAACACCATATATTTT
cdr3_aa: CASSPTQGNSGNTIYF

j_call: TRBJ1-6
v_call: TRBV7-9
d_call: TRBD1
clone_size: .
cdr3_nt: TGTGCCAGCAGCTTAGGACAGGGGGATAATTCACCCCTCCACTTT
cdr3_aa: CASSLGQGDNSPLHF

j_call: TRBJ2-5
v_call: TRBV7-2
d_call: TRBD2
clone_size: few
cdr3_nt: TGTGCCAGCAGCTTTCAGCGGGGGGACCAAGAGACCCAGTACTTC
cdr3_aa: CASSFQRGDQETQYF

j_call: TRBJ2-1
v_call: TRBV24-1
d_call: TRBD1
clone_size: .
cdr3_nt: TGTGCCACCAGTGATTTAGGGACAGGGGTGGAGCAGTTCTTC
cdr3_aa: CATSDLGTGVEQFF

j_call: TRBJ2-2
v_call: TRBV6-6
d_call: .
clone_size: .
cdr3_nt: TGTGCCAGCAGGAGAGGTGTTGCGAACACCGGGGAGCTGTTTTTT
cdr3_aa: CASRRGVANTGELFF

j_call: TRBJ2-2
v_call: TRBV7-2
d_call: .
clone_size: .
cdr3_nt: TGTGCCAGCAGCCCCGGGGGCGGGGAAGACACCGGGGAGCTGTTTTTT
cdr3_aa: CASSPGGGEDTGELFF

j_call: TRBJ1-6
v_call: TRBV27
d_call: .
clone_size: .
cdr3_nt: TGTGCCAGTCAATCAGGGACTTACAATTCACCCCTCCACTTT
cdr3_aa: CASQSGTYNSPLHF

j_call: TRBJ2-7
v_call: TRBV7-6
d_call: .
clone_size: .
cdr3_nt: TGTGCCAGCAGCCCGGGCCCCGCTCTTCGCGAGCAGTACTTC
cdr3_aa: CASSPGPALREQYF

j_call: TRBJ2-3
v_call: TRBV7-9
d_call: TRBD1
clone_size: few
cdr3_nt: TGTGCCAGCAGCCCGATAGGGACAGCTACAGATACGCAGTATTTT
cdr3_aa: CASSPIGTATDTQYF